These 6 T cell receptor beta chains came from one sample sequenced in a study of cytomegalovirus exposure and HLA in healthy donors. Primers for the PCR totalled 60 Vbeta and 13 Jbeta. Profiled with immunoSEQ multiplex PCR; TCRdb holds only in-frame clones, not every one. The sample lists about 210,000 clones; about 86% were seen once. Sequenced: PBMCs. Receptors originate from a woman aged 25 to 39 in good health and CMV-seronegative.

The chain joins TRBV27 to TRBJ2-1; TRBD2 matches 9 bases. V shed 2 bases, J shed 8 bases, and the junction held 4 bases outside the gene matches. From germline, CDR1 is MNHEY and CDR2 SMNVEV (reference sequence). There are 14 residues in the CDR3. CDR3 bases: TGTGCCAGCAGTTTAGGGACTAGCTTCCATGAGCAGTTCTTC. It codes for CASSLGTSFHEQFF.

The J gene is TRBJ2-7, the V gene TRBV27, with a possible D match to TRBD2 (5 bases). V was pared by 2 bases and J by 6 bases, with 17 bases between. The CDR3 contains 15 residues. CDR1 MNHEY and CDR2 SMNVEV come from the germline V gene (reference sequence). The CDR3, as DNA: TGTGCCAGCAGTTTAGGCGGGCTCTCCTGGGCCGAGCAGTACTTC. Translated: CASSLGGLSWAEQYF.

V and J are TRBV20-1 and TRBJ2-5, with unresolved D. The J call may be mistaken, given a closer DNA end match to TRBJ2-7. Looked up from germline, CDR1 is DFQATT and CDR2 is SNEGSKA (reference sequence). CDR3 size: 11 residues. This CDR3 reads CSASNAYEQYF. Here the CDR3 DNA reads TGCAGTGCTAGTAACGCCTACGAGCAGTACTTC.

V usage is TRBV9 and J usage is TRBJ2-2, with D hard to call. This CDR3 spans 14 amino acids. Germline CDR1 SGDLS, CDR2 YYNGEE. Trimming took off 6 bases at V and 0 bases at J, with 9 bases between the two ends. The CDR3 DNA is TGTGCCAGCACTAGACGGACGAACACCGGGGAGCTGTTTTTT. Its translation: CASTRRTNTGELFF.

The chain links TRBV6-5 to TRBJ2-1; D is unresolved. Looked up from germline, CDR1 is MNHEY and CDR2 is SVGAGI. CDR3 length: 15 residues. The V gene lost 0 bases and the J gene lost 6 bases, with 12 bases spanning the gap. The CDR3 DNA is TGTGCCAGCAGTTACTCGAATCTATGGGCCAATGAGCAGTTCTTC. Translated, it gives CASSYSNLWANEQFF.

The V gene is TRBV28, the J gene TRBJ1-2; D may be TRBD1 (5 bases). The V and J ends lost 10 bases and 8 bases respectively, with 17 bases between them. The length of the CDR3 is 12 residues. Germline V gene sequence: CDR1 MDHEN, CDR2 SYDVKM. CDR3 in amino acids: CATSTGVVGYTF. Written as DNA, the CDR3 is TGTGCCACCTCGACGGGGGTAGTGGGCTACACCTTC.